Listed below are T cell receptor beta chains from one sample, sequenced in a study of shared clonotypes between healthy human individuals. Method: immunoSEQ multiplex PCR; TCRdb's copy keeps in-frame clones and lacks some. Of some 790,000 clones listed, 55% to 80% are singletons. Sequenced input: memory CD4+ T cells sorted from blood. All receptors come from a woman aged 25 to 45 in good health. CDR3s include the opening cysteine and the closing phenylalanine or tryptophan. The D gene is left open where the match is weak. Expanded clones are given a class, and other clones once, few, many or no size at all.

cdr3_length j_call v_call clone_size d_call cdr3_aa cdr3_nt
15 TRBJ2-1 TRBV15 . TRBD1 CATSRDRAAYNEQFF TGTGCCACCAGCAGGGACAGGGCGGCCTACAATGAGCAGTTCTTC
15 TRBJ1-1 TRBV19 . TRBD1 CASSTLDRVNTEAFF TGTGCCAGTAGTACTCTGGACAGGGTGAACACTGAAGCTTTCTTT
14 TRBJ1-1 TRBV6-5 . . CASSGEGGWTEAFF TGTGCCAGCAGTGGCGAGGGGGGTTGGACTGAAGCTTTCTTT
15 TRBJ2-7 TRBV4-1 . TRBD2 CASSQEASGSYEQYF TGCGCCAGCAGCCAAGAGGCTAGCGGGAGTTACGAGCAGTACTTC
16 TRBJ2-7 TRBV27 . . CASSTTSPTGSYEQYF TGTGCCAGCAGTACCACATCCCCGACAGGTTCCTACGAGCAGTACTTC
17 TRBJ1-4 TRBV28 . TRBD1 CASSTTGTGATNEKLFF TGTGCCAGCAGTACAACCGGGACAGGGGCAACTAATGAAAAACTGTTTTTT
15 TRBJ2-7 TRBV28 few TRBD2 CASSSLGSGGNEQYF TGTGCCAGCAGTTCCCTCGGGTCGGGAGGGAACGAGCAGTACTTC
16 TRBJ1-4 TRBV11-2 . TRBD1 CASSRDRDSPNEKLFF TGTGCCAGCAGCCGGGACAGGGACAGCCCTAATGAAAAACTGTTTTTT
15 TRBJ2-3 TRBV9 . . CASSVEGSGPDTQYF TGTGCCAGCAGCGTAGAGGGGAGCGGGCCAGATACGCAGTATTTT
17 TRBJ2-2 TRBV27 . TRBD2 CASSPGTSGSYTGELFF TGTGCCAGCAGTCCCGGGACTAGCGGGAGTTACACCGGGGAGCTGTTTTTT
15 TRBJ2-1 TRBV5-1 . . CASSTSSGSYNEQFF TGCGCCAGCAGCACCAGCTCCGGGTCATACAATGAGCAGTTCTTC
16 TRBJ1-5 TRBV19 . TRBD1 CASSLLTGRSNQPQHF TGTGCCAGTAGTCTCCTGACAGGGAGGTCAAATCAGCCCCAGCATTTT
18 TRBJ2-5 TRBV19 . . CASSIFGGGTVPKETQYF TGTGCCAGTAGTATATTTGGAGGAGGGACAGTACCTAAAGAGACCCAGTACTTC
15 TRBJ1-2 TRBV7-2 . . CASSLVGVSTYGYTF TGTGCCAGCAGCTTAGTAGGGGTTTCTACCTATGGCTACACCTTC
14 TRBJ1-1 TRBV6-5 once TRBD1 CASSTGQGFLLAFF TGTGCCAGCAGTACCGGACAGGGGTTTTTGTTGGCTTTCTTT
15 TRBJ2-7 TRBV5-1 . TRBD2 CASSLTGTSGYEQYF TGCGCCAGCAGCTTAACCGGGACTAGCGGTTACGAGCAGTACTTC
15 TRBJ1-2 TRBV6-5 . . CAARRVGGTTWGYTF TGTGCCGCTCGGCGGGTAGGCGGGACGACTTGGGGCTACACCTTC
11 TRBJ2-1 TRBV20-1 many . CSEKRDNEQFF TGCAGTGAAAAACGGGACAATGAGCAGTTCTTC
14 TRBJ2-2 TRBV2 . . CASRGLGGTGELFF TGTGCCAGCAGGGGCTTGGGGGGCACCGGGGAGCTGTTTTTT
13 TRBJ1-1 TRBV30 . TRBD1 CAFDRAQGTEAFF TGTGCCTTCGACAGGGCGCAGGGCACTGAAGCTTTCTTT
11 TRBJ2-5 TRBV2 . . CASRKQETQYF TGTGCCAGCAGGAAACAAGAGACCCAGTACTTC
15 TRBJ2-5 TRBV4-2 once . CASSLDGSNQETQYF TGTGCCAGCAGCCTCGACGGATCCAACCAAGAGACCCAGTACTTC
13 TRBJ1-4 TRBV6-1 . TRBD1 CASHLDRAEKLFF TGTGCCTCACATCTTGACAGGGCTGAAAAACTGTTTTTT
17 TRBJ2-1 TRBV27 . TRBD2 CASGPGLAGGPLNEQFF TGTGCCAGCGGCCCGGGGCTAGCGGGAGGGCCCCTGAATGAGCAGTTCTTC
15 TRBJ1-5 TRBV9 . TRBD1 CASSVGTGSNQPQHF TGTGCCAGCAGCGTAGGGACAGGCAGCAATCAGCCCCAGCATTTT
15 TRBJ1-4 TRBV19 . TRBD1 CASTGTESTNEKLFF TGTGCCAGTACTGGGACAGAATCAACTAATGAAAAACTGTTTTTT
16 TRBJ2-1 TRBV6-1 . . CASSEALGGSYNEQFF TGTGCCAGCAGTGAAGCGCTCGGAGGTTCCTACAATGAGCAGTTCTTC
16 TRBJ2-2 TRBV6-5 once TRBD1 CASSFTGVGFTGELFF TGTGCCAGCAGTTTCACAGGGGTGGGTTTTACCGGGGAGCTGTTTTTT
13 TRBJ1-2 TRBV6-6 . TRBD1 CAGGQGLDYGYTF TGTGCCGGGGGACAGGGGTTGGACTATGGCTACACCTTC
15 TRBJ2-2 TRBV14 once . CASSQDLGGTGELFF TGTGCCAGCAGCCAAGATCTAGGGGGCACCGGGGAGCTGTTTTTT
15 TRBJ2-3 TRBV5-1 few . CASSHGGVLTDTQYF TGCGCCAGCAGCCACGGAGGGGTTCTGACAGATACGCAGTATTTT
15 TRBJ1-5 TRBV28 . . CASSLGVGGYQPQHF TGTGCCAGCAGTTTAGGAGTTGGGGGTTATCAGCCCCAGCATTTT
17 TRBJ2-6 TRBV28 . TRBD1 CASTGQGIPSGANVLTF TGTGCCAGCACCGGACAGGGTATCCCCTCTGGGGCCAACGTCCTGACTTTC
16 TRBJ2-3 TRBV7-9 . TRBD2 CASSWRGAASTDTQYF TGTGCCAGCAGCTGGCGGGGGGCCGCCAGCACAGATACGCAGTATTTT
14 TRBJ1-4 TRBV28 . TRBD1 CASKTGVPNEKLFF TGTGCCAGCAAAACAGGGGTCCCTAATGAAAAACTGTTTTTT
13 TRBJ2-5 TRBV19 . . CASSPGTYGTQYF TGTGCCAGTAGTCCCGGGACTTACGGGACCCAGTACTTC
13 TRBJ1-5 TRBV25-1 few TRBD1 CASSGQGNQPQHF TGTGCCAGCAGTGGACAGGGGAATCAGCCCCAGCATTTT
15 TRBJ2-7 TRBV18 few TRBD1 CASSPRDRAVYEQYF TGTGCCAGCTCGCCCCGGGACAGGGCGGTCTACGAGCAGTACTTC
14 TRBJ2-2 TRBV6-5 . TRBD1 CASRRGTGRGELFF TGTGCCAGCAGACGGGGGACAGGGCGCGGGGAGCTGTTTTTT
14 TRBJ1-2 TRBV18 . . CASSPPGVPYGYTF TGTGCCAGCTCACCACCAGGGGTCCCCTATGGCTACACCTTC